Included here is one T cell receptor beta chain sequence, with context. Its antigen remains unidentified. No much larger clone exists at a distance of one base, and base qualities are not known. The data originate from a study of T-cell memory formation after mild COVID-19 (dated by TCRdb to about 2021). Background on the whole study: TCR sequence clusters from the two donors were largely donor specific. T-cell clones expanding and contracting after mild COVID-19 in a couple of donors were tracked by longitudinal TCRalpha and TCRbeta repertoire sequencing. Two young, previously healthy adult volunteers, one female and one male, were included in the cohort.

Sequencer: Illumina NovaSeq 6000. cDNA libraries for TCRalpha and TCRbeta were prepared by 5'RACE using constant-segment primers, with sample barcodes and unique molecular identifiers added. RNA was extracted from every sample with Trizol reagent. The libraries were amplified in two PCR steps, and the second step added a second sample barcode and Illumina TruSeq adapters. Sequencing of the libraries was done on an Illumina NovaSeq, producing 2 x 150 bp paired-end reads. The authors' pipeline ran thus. The reads were demultiplexed and collapsed into UMI-guided consensus sequences using migec v1.2.7. With mixcr v2.1.11, UMI consensuses were aligned to TRA and TRB V and J templates and assembled into clonotypes. Clonotypes were classified as expanded or contracted when called significant by both edgeR and NoisET, with noise models trained on biological replicates. For edgeR calls, the thresholds were a false discovery rate-adjusted p below 0.01 and a log2 fold-change of 1. As an exploratory analysis of dynamics, max-normalized trajectories of the 1000 most abundant clonotypes were examined by PCA with hierarchical clustering. Separately sequenced CD4+ and CD8+ repertoires were used to assign the CD4 or CD8 phenotype of responding clones. The raw public reads went through TCRdb reprocessing: fastp at Q25, MiXCR clone calling, in-frame beta chains kept. When rows share a CDR3 protein, they turn into one entry using the most common DNA and genes. TCRdb's processing, not the study's, gives the V and J calls here. The sample profile shows around 320,000 distinct CDR3 sequences; 14% of them were found once. The top ten hold 21% of the sample.

V and J lose 7 bases and 2 bases, and a span of 14 bases separates them. The CDR3 measures 14 amino acids from cysteine to phenylalanine. Only CDR3 DNA is held: 42 bases, read in frame from base 1. Results and caveats for the whole study, not just this receptor: The second-wave clones that peaked on day 37 were not confirmed to be SARS-CoV-2 specific. Some responding clones were detected in pre-infection memory, suggesting pre-existing cross-reactive memory T cells joined the SARS-CoV-2 response. Contracting CD4+ clones were found mainly in CM and EM memory subsets, while CD8+ clones were enriched in EMRA. From day 15 to 85, contracting clones showed balanced CD4/CD8 phenotypes, whereas a second wave of clones that expanded from day 15 to 37 leaned towards CD4+. The study covered only a couple of mild cases, and larger cohorts including severe cases with pre-infection samples were considered necessary.

Ficoll-Paque density gradient centrifugation was the method used to isolate PBMCs. The rearrangement combines TRBV12-3 or TRBV12-4 with TRBJ1-1, with a weak D call of TRBD1 (5 bases match). Specimen: PBMCs or a T cell subset sorted from them (not recorded which). This TCR was sampled from a man between 18 and 35 years old who had mild COVID-19 (a few samples of this study predate the infection). The sample titles of this study are shuffled in the database, so cell type and time point are left out; the donor was told from shared clones. Here the CDR3 is given as CASTSGRSNTEAFF. In nucleotides, the sequence is TGTGCCAGCACCTCGGGACGGTCCAACACTGAAGCTTTCTTT.